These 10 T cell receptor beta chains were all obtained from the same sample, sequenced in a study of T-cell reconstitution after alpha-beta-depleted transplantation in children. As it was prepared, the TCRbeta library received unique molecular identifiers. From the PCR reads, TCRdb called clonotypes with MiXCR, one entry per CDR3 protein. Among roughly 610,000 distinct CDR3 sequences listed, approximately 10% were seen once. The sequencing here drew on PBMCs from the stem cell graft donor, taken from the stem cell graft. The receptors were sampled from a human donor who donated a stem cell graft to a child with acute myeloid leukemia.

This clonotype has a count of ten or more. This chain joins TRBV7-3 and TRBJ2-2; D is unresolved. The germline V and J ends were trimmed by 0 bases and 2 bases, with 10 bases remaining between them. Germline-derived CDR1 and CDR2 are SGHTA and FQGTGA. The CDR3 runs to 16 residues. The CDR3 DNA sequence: TGTGCCAGCAGCTTAACGACTGCACTTAACACCGGGGAGCTGTTTTTT. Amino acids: CASSLTTALNTGELFF.

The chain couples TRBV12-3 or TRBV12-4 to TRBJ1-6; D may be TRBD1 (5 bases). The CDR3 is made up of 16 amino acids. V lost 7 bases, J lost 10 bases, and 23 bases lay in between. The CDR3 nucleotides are TGTGCCAGCACCGATCCGGGACTCAGTTCTGTGTCACCCCTCCACTTT. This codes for CASTDPGLSSVSPLHF.

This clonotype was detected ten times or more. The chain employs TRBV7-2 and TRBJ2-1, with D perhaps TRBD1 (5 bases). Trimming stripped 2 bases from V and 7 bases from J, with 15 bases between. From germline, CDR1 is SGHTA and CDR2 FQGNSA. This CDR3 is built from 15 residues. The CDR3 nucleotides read TGTGCCAGCAGCTTAACCGGAGTGGGGCGGAATGAGCAGTTCTTC. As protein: CASSLTGVGRNEQFF.

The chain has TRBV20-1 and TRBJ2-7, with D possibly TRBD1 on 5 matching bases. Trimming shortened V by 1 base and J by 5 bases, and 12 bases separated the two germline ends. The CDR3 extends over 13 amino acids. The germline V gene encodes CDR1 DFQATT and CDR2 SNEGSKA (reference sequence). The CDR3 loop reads CSARGARDHEQYF. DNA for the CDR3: TGCAGTGCTAGAGGCGCCAGGGATCACGAGCAGTACTTC.

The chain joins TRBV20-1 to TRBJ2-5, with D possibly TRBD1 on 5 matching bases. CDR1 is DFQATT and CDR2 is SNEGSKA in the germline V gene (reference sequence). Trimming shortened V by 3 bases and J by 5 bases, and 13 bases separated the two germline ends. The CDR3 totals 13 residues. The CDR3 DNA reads TGCAGTGCTAGGGGTAGGGGCGCGGAGACCCAGTACTTC. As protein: CSARGRGAETQYF.

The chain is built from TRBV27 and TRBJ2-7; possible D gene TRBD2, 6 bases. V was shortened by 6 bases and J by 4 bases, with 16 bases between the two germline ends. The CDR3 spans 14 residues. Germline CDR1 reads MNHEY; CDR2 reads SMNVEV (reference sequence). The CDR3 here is CASSEREEEYEQYF. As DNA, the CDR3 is TGTGCCAGCAGCGAGAGGGAGGAAGAGTACGAGCAGTACTTC.

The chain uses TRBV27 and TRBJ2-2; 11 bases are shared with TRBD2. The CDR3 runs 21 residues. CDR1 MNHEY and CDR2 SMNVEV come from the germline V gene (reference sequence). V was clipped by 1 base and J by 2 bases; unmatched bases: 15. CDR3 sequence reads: CASSLYVKGPGTSGNTGELFF. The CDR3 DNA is TGTGCCAGCAGTTTATACGTTAAAGGCCCCGGGACTAGCGGAAACACCGGGGAGCTGTTTTTT.

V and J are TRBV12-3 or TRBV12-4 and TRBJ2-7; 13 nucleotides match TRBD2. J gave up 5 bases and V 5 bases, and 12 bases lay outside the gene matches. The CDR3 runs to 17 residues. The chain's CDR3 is CASSPPGLAGPQDEQYF. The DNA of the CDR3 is TGTGCCAGCAGTCCACCGGGACTAGCGGGACCTCAGGACGAGCAGTACTTC.

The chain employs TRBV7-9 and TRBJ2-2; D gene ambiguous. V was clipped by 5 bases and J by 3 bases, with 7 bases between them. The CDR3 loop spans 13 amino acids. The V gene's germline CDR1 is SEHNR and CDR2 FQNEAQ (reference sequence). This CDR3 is CASSVRDTGELFF. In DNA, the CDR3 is TGTGCCAGCAGCGTACGGGACACCGGGGAGCTGTTTTTT.

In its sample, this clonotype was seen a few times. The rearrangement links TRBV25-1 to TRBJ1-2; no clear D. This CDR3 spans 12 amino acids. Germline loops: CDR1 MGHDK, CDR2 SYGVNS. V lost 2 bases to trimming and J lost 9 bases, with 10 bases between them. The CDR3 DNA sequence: TGTGCCAGCAGTGAAGGCTTTGTTCGCTACACCTTC. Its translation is CASSEGFVRYTF.